A single count supports the clone carrying this T cell receptor beta chain. Clones were sequenced by immunoSEQ multiplex PCR, and TCRdb holds only the in-frame ones, with some missing. The data show 170,000 or so clones, roughly four fifths seen once. CDR1 is SGHDT and CDR2 is YYEEEE in the germline V gene. V dropped 0 bases and J dropped 3 bases, with 7 bases sitting between them. The CDR3 totals 13 residues. The sample originates from a study of blood T cell repertoires in COVID-19. The sequence was collected from a human donor in a cohort sampled during active COVID-19. Material for sequencing was peripheral blood. V usage is TRBV5-6 and J usage is TRBJ2-7; no definite D call. CDR3 DNA sequence: TGTGCCAGCAGCTTGGGGGCTAACTACGAGCAGTACTTC. The encoded protein is CASSLGANYEQYF.